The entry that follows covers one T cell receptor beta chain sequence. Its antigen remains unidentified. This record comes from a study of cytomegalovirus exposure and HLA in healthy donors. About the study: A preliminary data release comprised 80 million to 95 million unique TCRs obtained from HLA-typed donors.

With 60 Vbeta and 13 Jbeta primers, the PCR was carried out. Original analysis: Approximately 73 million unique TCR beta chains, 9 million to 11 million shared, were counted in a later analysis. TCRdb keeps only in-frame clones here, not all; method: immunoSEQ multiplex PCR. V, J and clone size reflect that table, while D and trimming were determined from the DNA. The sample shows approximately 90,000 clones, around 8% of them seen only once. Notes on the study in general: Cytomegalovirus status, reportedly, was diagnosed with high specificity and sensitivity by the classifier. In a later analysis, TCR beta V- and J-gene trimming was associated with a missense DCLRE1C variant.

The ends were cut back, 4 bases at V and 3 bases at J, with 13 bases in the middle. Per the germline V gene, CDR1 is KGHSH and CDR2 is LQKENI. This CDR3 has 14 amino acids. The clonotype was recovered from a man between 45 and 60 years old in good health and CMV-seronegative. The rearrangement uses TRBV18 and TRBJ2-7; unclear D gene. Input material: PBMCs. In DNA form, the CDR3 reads TGTGCCAGCTCACTCTACCCCATAAACTACGAGCAGTACTTC. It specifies CASSLYPINYEQYF.